The 22 T cell receptor beta chains listed next were all sequenced from one sample in a study of blood T cells in healthy people across ages. Primed by a sample-barcoded 5' primer and a J-beta primer mix, a second PCR proceeded for 7 to 11 cycles. TCRdb reprocessed the 5' RACE reads with MiXCR, giving one entry per CDR3 protein. The sample holds about 630,000 distinct CDR3 sequences, around 20% seen once. The sample was blood. The source is a man in his 70s in good health.

This clonotype was counted at least ten times. The rearrangement links TRBV7-2 to TRBJ2-3; D is undetermined. Per the germline V gene, CDR1 is SGHTA and CDR2 is FQGNSA. The V and J ends lost 2 bases and 0 bases respectively, with 6 bases between them. The CDR3 is made up of 14 amino acids. The CDR3 DNA sequence: TGTGCCAGCAGCTTAACAGCAAGCACAGATACGCAGTATTTT. This translates into CASSLTASTDTQYF.

In its sample, this clonotype was seen many times. The chain has TRBV12-3 or TRBV12-4 and TRBJ2-7; TRBD1 aligns across 8 bases. This CDR3 is 13 amino acids long. V shed 6 bases and J 6 bases; nucleotides not matched to a gene: 7. CDR3 in amino acids: CASSRTGKGEQYF. The CDR3 bases are TGTGCCAGCAGCAGGACAGGGAAGGGCGAGCAGTACTTC.

V is TRBV7-9 and J is TRBJ2-5; D tentatively reads TRBD1 or TRBD2 (5 bases each). The end of the DNA aligns better with TRBJ2-7, so the J call may be wrong. The CDR3 contains 14 residues. Germline-derived CDR1 and CDR2 are SEHNR and FQNEAQ (reference sequence). In DNA, the CDR3 is TGTGCCAGCAGCAACCGGGACGGTGCCTACGAGCAGTACTTC. Encoded protein: CASSNRDGAYEQYF.

The rearrangement links TRBV29-1 to TRBJ2-5; D remains ambiguous. Germline lookup yields CDR1 SQVTM and CDR2 ANQGSEA. The CDR3 length is 13 residues. The V end was cut by 5 bases, the J end by 1 base, with 11 bases between. The CDR3 sequence: CSVRRDGQETQYF. DNA for the CDR3: TGCAGCGTTCGTAGAGACGGCCAAGAGACCCAGTACTTC.

This chain joins TRBV20-1 and TRBJ2-1; 8 nucleotides agree with TRBD2. Unmatched junction bases numbered 4, after V lost 6 bases and J lost 6 bases. There are 12 residues in the CDR3. From germline, CDR1 is DFQATT and CDR2 SNEGSKA (reference sequence). This chain's CDR3 is CSAGTSLNEQFF. The CDR3 DNA follows: TGCAGTGCCGGGACTAGTCTCAATGAGCAGTTCTTC.

The CDR3 DNA is TGTGCCAGCAGCCGTGGGGAGTTTGGAGGAGAGACCCAGTACTTC. Protein: CASSRGEFGGETQYF. J is TRBJ2-5 and V is TRBV7-9; D possibly corresponds to TRBD2 (5 bases). V lost 5 bases, J lost 4 bases, and 17 bases lay in between. Germline V lookup: CDR1 SEHNR, CDR2 FQNEAQ (reference sequence). The CDR3 spans 15 residues.

This clonotype was observed many times. This sequence joins TRBV28 and TRBJ2-5; D is perhaps TRBD2 (6 bases). The germline V and J ends were trimmed by 6 bases and 4 bases, with 18 bases remaining between them. The CDR3 runs 15 residues. In germline, CDR1 is MDHEN, CDR2 SYDVKM. This CDR3 is CASSPLDYVRETQYF. The CDR3 DNA follows: TGTGCCAGCAGCCCCCTGGACTACGTACGAGAGACCCAGTACTTC. The full variable domain, completed using reference TRBV28 and TRBJ2-5, is DVKVTQSSRYLVKRTGEKVFLECVQDMDHENMFWYRQDPGLGLRLIYFSYDVKMKEKGDIPEGYSVSREKKERFSLILESASTNQTSMYLCASSPLDYVRETQYFGPGTRLLVL.

The chain combines TRBV5-1 with TRBJ2-5; TRBD1 is a possible D gene (5 bases). Germline assignment: CDR1 SGHRS and CDR2 YFSETQ. V was shortened by 4 bases and J by 4 bases, with 11 bases between the two germline ends. This CDR3 has 13 residues. This CDR3 reads CASSVQGRETQYF. In DNA, the CDR3 is TGCGCCAGCAGCGTCCAGGGTAGAGAGACCCAGTACTTC. Together with reference TRBV5-1 and TRBJ2-5, the CDR3 gives the full variable domain: KAGVTQTPRYLIKTRGQQVTLSCSPISGHRSVSWYQQTPGQGLQFLFEYFSETQRNKGNFPGRFSGRQFSNSRSEMNVSTLELGDSALYLCASSVQGRETQYFGPGTRLLVL.

This clonotype has more than one count but fewer than ten. The chain joins TRBV28 to TRBJ2-6; TRBD1 agrees at 8 bases. CDR3 length: 17 residues. V trimming: 2 bases; J trimming: 2 bases; junction bases outside the gene matches: 5. Germline V CDR1 and CDR2: MDHEN, SYDVKM. CDR3 nucleotides: TGTGCCAGCAGTTTAGGACAGGGAAGAACTGGGGCCAACGTCCTGACTTTC. Translated, it gives CASSLGQGRTGANVLTF.

This clonotype was counted only a few times. J is TRBJ2-5 and V is TRBV4-3, with 14 bases fitting TRBD2. The better agreement between TRBJ2-1 and the DNA end casts doubt on the J call. Germline CDR1 is LGHNA and CDR2 is YSLEER. The CDR3 has 16 amino acids. This CDR3 reads CASSQAGLAGVDEQFF. The CDR3 DNA is TGCGCCAGCAGCCAAGCGGGACTAGCGGGAGTGGATGAGCAGTTCTTC.

This clonotype was counted a few times. The gene calls are TRBV28 and TRBJ1-2; D is perhaps TRBD1 (6 bases). The V end lost 6 bases, the J end lost 8 bases, and 19 bases lay between the germline ends. The CDR3 is 14 amino acids. The germline gives CDR1 MDHEN, CDR2 SYDVKM. The CDR3 DNA reads as TGTGCCAGCAGACGAGGGGGTTCGGGTCGCGGCTACACCTTC. It codes for CASRRGGSGRGYTF.

The chain carries TRBV20-1 and TRBJ2-3; D is tentatively TRBD1 or TRBD2 (5 bases each). Germline loops: CDR1 DFQATT, CDR2 SNEGSKA (reference sequence). Trimming stripped 0 bases from V and 5 bases from J, with 9 bases between. The CDR3 is made up of 13 amino acids. CDR3 bases: TGCAGTGCTAGAGATCGGGGACGAGATACGCAGTATTTT. It yields the protein CSARDRGRDTQYF.

The rearrangement joins TRBV9 to TRBJ2-7, with 8 bases that match TRBD2. The V segment lost 0 bases and the J segment 3 bases; nucleotides outside the gene matches: 14. The CDR3 loop spans 18 amino acids. The germline gives CDR1 SGDLS, CDR2 YYNGEE. CDR3 coding DNA: TGTGCCAGCAGCGTAGGGGGGTCGACTAGCGAGATTTTCTACGAGCAGTACTTC. Protein sequence: CASSVGGSTSEIFYEQYF.

This clonotype was observed a handful of times. The chain uses TRBV20-1 and TRBJ1-5; no firm D call. V lost 6 bases and J lost 2, with 20 bases in between. The CDR3 consists of 16 residues. CDR1 is DFQATT, CDR2 SNEGSKA, per germline (reference sequence). The CDR3 DNA follows: TGCAGTGCGCTTGGTAAAAAGGGCGGGGGCAATCAGCCCCAGCATTTT. This gives the protein CSALGKKGGGNQPQHF.

This clonotype was seen a handful of times. The chain has TRBV29-1 and TRBJ2-5, with D perhaps matching TRBD1 (5 bases). This CDR3 has 15 amino acids. V gave up 0 bases and J gave up 1 base, with 12 bases separating them. In germline, CDR1 is SQVTM, CDR2 ANQGSEA. The CDR3 nucleotides are TGCAGCGTTGAAGATAGGGGCAGGATCCAAGAGACCCAGTACTTC. Translated: CSVEDRGRIQETQYF.

In its sample, this clonotype was seen a few times. The rearrangement uses TRBV10-3 and TRBJ2-7, with TRBD2 matching over 10 bases. Germline V gives CDR1 ENHRY, CDR2 SYGVKD. The CDR3 spans 13 residues. The ends lost 7 bases at V and 5 bases at J; junction bases unmatched: 5. The CDR3, as DNA: TGTGCCATCATGGCTAGCGGGAGCGACGAGCAGTACTTC. Protein: CAIMASGSDEQYF.

This clonotype was counted only a few times. As DNA, the CDR3 is TGTGCCACCAGTGATTTGCAGAGTCAGGGGGCGAACAATGAGCAGTTCTTC. It is translated as CATSDLQSQGANNEQFF. The rearrangement joins TRBV24-1 to TRBJ2-1; 8 bases align to TRBD1. The length of the CDR3 is 17 residues. The V gene end was trimmed by 0 bases and the J gene end by 5 bases; junction bases not matched to a gene: 8. CDR1 and CDR2 from the germline V gene are KGHDR and SFDVKD.

In this sample, this clonotype turned up a few times. This chain connects TRBV24-1 to TRBJ2-2, with 11 bases matching TRBD2. CDR3 length: 17 amino acids. Germline CDR1 is KGHDR and CDR2 is SFDVKD. Trimming took 5 bases from V and 1 from J; bases not matched to a gene: 5. CDR3 nucleotide sequence: TGTGCCACCAGTGCTCACACTAGCGGGAGGAACACCGGGGAGCTGTTTTTT. Translation gives CATSAHTSGRNTGELFF.

This clonotype was recorded a few times. The chain recombines TRBV7-3 with TRBJ2-3, with 9 bases identical to TRBD2. V gave up 5 bases and J gave up 6 bases; unmatched junction bases: 9. The CDR3 loop spans 15 amino acids. CDR1 is SGHTA and CDR2 is FQGTGA in the germline V gene. In nucleotides, the CDR3 is TGTGCCAGCAGCCCAAGACTAGCGGAGGGGGATACGCAGTATTTT. It is translated as CASSPRLAEGDTQYF.

V and J are TRBV12-3 or TRBV12-4 and TRBJ2-7; tentatively, D is TRBD2 (6 bases). The CDR3 is 13 residues long. Deletions cut 3 bases from V and 4 bases from J, with 10 bases between. The CDR3 coding sequence is TGTGCCAGCAGTTTCTGGGACTTTTACGAGCAGTACTTC. This sequence encodes CASSFWDFYEQYF.

Of note for this clonotype: One junction end does not reproduce the germline sequence, and a read error may be involved. The gene calls are TRBV7-2 and TRBJ2-5; D not resolved. Germline-derived CDR1 and CDR2 are SGHTA and FQGNSA. The CDR3 sequence is 14 residues long. Here the CDR3 reads CASSLESLGETQYF. The DNA of the CDR3 is TGTGCCAGTAGCTTAGAGAGCTTAGGGGAGACCCAGTACTTC.

The gene calls are TRBV7-9 and TRBJ2-5, with a possible D match to TRBD2 (6 bases). In germline, CDR1 is SEHNR, CDR2 FQNEAQ (reference sequence). CDR3 length equals 14 residues. Trimming took 5 bases from V and 0 from J, leaving 10 bases between them. The DNA for the CDR3 is TGTGCCAGCAGCGCGGGACTGAACCAAGAGACCCAGTACTTC. It is translated as CASSAGLNQETQYF. The full variable domain, its missing parts supplied by reference TRBV7-9 and TRBJ2-5, is DTGVSQNPRHKITKRGQNVTFRCDPISEHNRLYWYRQTLGQGPEFLTYFQNEAQLEKSRLLSDRFSAERPKGSFSTLEIQRTEQGDSAMYLCASSAGLNQETQYFGPGTRLLVL.